A single sample is the source of the 28 T cell receptor beta chains below, sequenced in a study of T-cell memory formation after mild COVID-19. MiXCR, run by TCRdb on the 5' RACE reads, gives a single entry per CDR3 protein. The sample has about 560,000 distinct CDR3 sequences; approximately 15% are singletons. Source material: PBMCs or a T cell subset sorted from them (not recorded which). These receptors were obtained from an adult woman who had mild COVID-19 (a few samples of this study predate the infection). Cell type and time point are not known.

This chain connects TRBV6-6 to TRBJ1-1; D might be TRBD1 (6 bases). The CDR3 spans 16 residues. CDR1 is MNHNY and CDR2 is SVGAGI in the germline V gene (reference sequence). V was pared by 7 bases and J by 5 bases, with 23 bases between. The CDR3 spells CASTSSGVGAGTEAFF. CDR3 sequence (DNA): TGTGCCAGCACTTCCTCCGGAGTGGGGGCAGGGACTGAAGCTTTCTTT.

The table lists this clonotype with a few counts. The rearrangement joins TRBV12-3 or TRBV12-4 to TRBJ2-7, with a tentative D call TRBD2 (6 bases). This CDR3 region has 12 residues. Between the trimmed V and J ends, which lost 2 bases and 6 bases, there was a span of 8 bases. The CDR3 DNA is TGTGCCAGCAGTTTATGGAGGGGCGAGCAGTACTTC. This gives the protein CASSLWRGEQYF.

V usage is TRBV5-5 and J usage is TRBJ1-2, with TRBD1 as a possible D gene (5 bases). CDR3 length equals 16 residues. The V and J ends lost 0 bases and 4 bases respectively, with 16 bases between them. CDR1 and CDR2 from the germline V gene are SGHKS and YYEKEE (reference sequence). CDR3 DNA: TGTGCCAGCAGCTTGGCCGGGGCGGGAGGTGGCTATGGCTACACCTTC. Translating it yields CASSLAGAGGGYGYTF.

The rearrangement joins TRBV12-5 to TRBJ2-1, with D maybe TRBD1 (5 bases). Per the germline V gene, CDR1 is LGHNT and CDR2 is FRNRAP. V was cut by 5 bases and J by 2 bases, with 16 bases left in between. The CDR3 length is 16 residues. CDR3 DNA: TGTGCTAGTGGTCCCTCAGGGATTCCTCCCTACAATGAGCAGTTCTTC. As protein: CASGPSGIPPYNEQFF.

This clonotype was seen a handful of times. This chain connects TRBV7-9 to TRBJ1-1; D not certain. Germline values: CDR1 SEHNR, CDR2 FQNEAQ (reference sequence). Deletions cut 3 bases from V and 2 bases from J, with 10 bases between. The CDR3 covers 14 residues. This CDR3 reads CASSFMTSNTEAFF. The CDR3 DNA is TGTGCCAGCAGCTTTATGACATCCAACACTGAAGCTTTCTTT.

This clonotype was observed a handful of times. V gene TRBV18 combines with J gene TRBJ2-1; weak D call: TRBD2 (6 bases). The V gene lost 0 bases and the J gene lost 9 bases, with 6 bases spanning the gap. CDR1 and CDR2 from the germline V gene are KGHSH and LQKENI. This CDR3 has 12 amino acids. The CDR3 nucleotides are TGTGCCAGCTCACCACCGGGAGGTGAGCAGTTCTTC. It yields the protein CASSPPGGEQFF.

The J gene is TRBJ2-1, the V gene TRBV12-3 or TRBV12-4; 14 bases line up with TRBD2. The J segment lost 5 bases and the V segment lost 5 bases, leaving 8 bases of the junction unmatched. The CDR3 covers 17 residues. This CDR3 is CASSNPRTSGGHNEQFF. The CDR3 DNA reads TGTGCCAGCAGTAACCCCCGGACTAGCGGGGGGCACAATGAGCAGTTCTTC.

The chain links TRBV7-2 to TRBJ2-1; 9 bases align to TRBD2. The CDR3 contains 14 residues. Germline CDR1 reads SGHTA; CDR2 reads FQGNSA. V shed 6 bases and J 9 bases; nucleotides not matched to a gene: 9. DNA of the CDR3: TGTGCCAGCAGACCCGGGACTAGCCGTGTTGAGCAGTTCTTC. This codes for CASRPGTSRVEQFF. Supplemented by reference TRBV7-2 and TRBJ2-1, the full variable domain reads GAGVSQSPSNKVTEKGKDVELRCDPISGHTALYWYRQSLGQGLEFLIYFQGNSAPDKSGLPSDRFSAERTGGSVSTLTIQRTQQEDSAVYLCASRPGTSRVEQFFGPGTRLTVL.

This clonotype has more than one count but fewer than ten. The rearrangement joins TRBV7-9 to TRBJ1-2, with D hard to call. CDR3 length: 13 residues. The V end was cut by 3 bases, the J end by 8 bases, with 13 bases between. Germline loops: CDR1 SEHNR, CDR2 FQNEAQ (reference sequence). The CDR3 sequence is CASSFGQLKGYTF. CDR3 coding DNA: TGTGCCAGCAGCTTCGGGCAGTTGAAGGGCTACACCTTC.

The V gene is TRBV12-3 or TRBV12-4, the J gene TRBJ1-5; D is uncertain. Trimming removed 8 bases from V and 10 bases from J, with 9 bases in between. CDR3 size: 10 residues. Here the CDR3 reads CASSIGPQHF. In DNA, the CDR3 is TGTGCCAGCTCTATCGGCCCCCAGCATTTT.

A few counts support this clonotype. V is TRBV4-1 and J is TRBJ2-3; 12 bases match TRBD2. Germline lookup yields CDR1 MGHRA and CDR2 YSYEKL. Losses at the gene ends were 1 base for V and 3 bases for J; bases not matched to a gene: 5. The CDR3 is 17 amino acids. The CDR3 spells CASSQGLAGGLTDTQYF. CDR3 in DNA: TGCGCCAGCAGCCAAGGGCTAGCGGGGGGGCTGACAGATACGCAGTATTTT.

This clonotype has just a few counts. The J gene is TRBJ1-1, the V gene TRBV20-1, with TRBD1 identical over 8 bases. Trimming at V came to 1 base and at J to 4 bases, leaving 5 bases not matched to a gene. CDR1 is DFQATT, CDR2 SNEGSKA, per germline (reference sequence). CDR3 length: 14 amino acids. CDR3 coding DNA: TGCAGTGCTAGAGTTCAGGGGGCAGGCACTGAAGCTTTCTTT. Translation gives CSARVQGAGTEAFF.

This clonotype was found a few times. The rearrangement uses TRBV12-3 or TRBV12-4 and TRBJ2-5; D perhaps matches TRBD2 (5 bases). The CDR3 is made up of 14 amino acids. Between the trimmed V and J ends, which lost 3 bases and 4 bases, there was a span of 12 bases. The CDR3 DNA reads TGTGCCAGCAGTTTGACCCGGGGTCGAGAGACCCAGTACTTC. Encoded protein: CASSLTRGRETQYF.

This clonotype has only a few counts. This chain uses TRBV5-1 with TRBJ2-3, with D possibly TRBD2 on 5 matching bases. CDR1 and CDR2 from the germline V gene are SGHRS and YFSETQ. V lost 4 bases to trimming and J lost 2 bases, with 14 bases between them. The length of the CDR3 is 15 residues. CDR3 region: CASSTSSSPTDTQYF. Here the CDR3 DNA reads TGCGCCAGCAGCACGTCTAGCAGCCCCACAGATACGCAGTATTTT.

This clonotype was counted a few times. V usage is TRBV4-1 and J usage is TRBJ1-6; D gene uncertain. Germline V gene data show CDR1 as MGHRA and CDR2 as YSYEKL. Trimming took off 0 bases at V and 7 bases at J, with 13 bases between the two ends. CDR3 length equals 16 residues. The CDR3 spells CASSQEGAGANSPLHF. The CDR3 region has the DNA TGCGCCAGCAGCCAAGAGGGCGCGGGCGCGAATTCACCCCTCCACTTT.

This clonotype showed up just a few times. The chain combines TRBV5-6 with TRBJ2-2, with 8 bases that match TRBD1. From germline, CDR1 is SGHDT and CDR2 YYEEEE. The CDR3 is 16 residues long. The V gene end was trimmed by 3 bases and the J gene end by 4 bases; junction bases not matched to a gene: 8. CDR3: CASSSIWTGPTGELFF. CDR3 nucleotides: TGTGCCAGCAGCTCGATCTGGACAGGGCCCACCGGGGAGCTGTTTTTT. Based on the CDR3 plus reference TRBV5-6 and TRBJ2-2, the full variable domain is DAGVTQSPTHLIKTRGQQVTLRCSPKSGHDTVSWYQQALGQGPQFIFQYYEEEERQRGNFPDRFSGHQFPNYSSELNVNALLLGDSALYLCASSSIWTGPTGELFFGEGSRLTVL.

This clonotype was counted many times. The rearrangement links TRBV10-3 to TRBJ2-7, with D unclear. Germline assignment: CDR1 ENHRY and CDR2 SYGVKD. The germline V and J ends were trimmed by 4 bases and 2 bases, with 9 bases remaining between them. CDR3 length: 13 residues. Here the CDR3 reads CAISGVRTYEQYF. CDR3 nucleotides: TGTGCCATCAGTGGGGTTAGAACCTACGAGCAGTACTTC.

This clonotype occurred a few times. The V call is TRBV6-6, the J call TRBJ1-1; tentative D call: TRBD1 (6 bases). CDR3 length equals 13 residues. CDR1 and CDR2 from the germline V gene are MNHNY and SVGAGI (reference sequence). Trimming removed 10 bases from V and 5 bases from J, with 17 bases in between. The CDR3 loop is CATSPGQTTEAFF. The CDR3 DNA is TGTGCCACTTCCCCCGGACAGACGACTGAAGCTTTCTTT.

In its sample, this clonotype was seen a few times. The chain is built from TRBV24-1 and TRBJ2-5; 9 nucleotides line up with TRBD2. The CDR3 extends over 16 amino acids. Germline lookup yields CDR1 KGHDR and CDR2 SFDVKD. The trim removed 3 bases at V and 3 bases at J, leaving 7 bases unmatched. This CDR3 is CATSDIGLAQKETQYF. CDR3 DNA sequence: TGTGCCACCAGTGATATTGGACTAGCGCAAAAAGAGACCCAGTACTTC.

The rearrangement links TRBV27 to TRBJ1-5; maybe TRBD1 (5 bases). The CDR3 has 14 amino acids. Trimming took off 3 bases at V and 3 bases at J, with 9 bases between the two ends. Germline CDR1 MNHEY, CDR2 SMNVEV (reference sequence). CDR3 nucleotides: TGTGCCAGCAGTTTCCGGGGGATCAATCAGCCCCAGCATTTT. As protein: CASSFRGINQPQHF.

V gene TRBV29-1 combines with J gene TRBJ1-2; D call uncertain. The CDR3 spans 10 residues. V gave up 5 bases and J gave up 10 bases, with 11 bases separating them. Per the germline V gene, CDR1 is SQVTM and CDR2 is ANQGSEA. CDR3 region: CSVIDWDYTF. Here the CDR3 DNA reads TGCAGCGTTATTGACTGGGACTACACCTTC.

This clonotype has more than one count but fewer than ten. V is TRBV7-3 and J is TRBJ2-3, with D unresolved. Per the germline V gene, CDR1 is SGHTA and CDR2 is FQGTGA. The V end was cut by 2 bases, the J end by 2 bases, with 5 bases between. The CDR3 totals 13 residues. The CDR3 region is CASSLSYTDTQYF. CDR3 coding DNA: TGTGCCAGCAGCTTATCCTACACAGATACGCAGTATTTT. The entire variable domain, with the rest obtained from reference TRBV7-3 and TRBJ2-3, is as follows: GAGVSQTPSNKVTEKGKYVELRCDPISGHTALYWYRQSLGQGPEFLIYFQGTGAADDSGLPNDRFFAVRPEGSVSTLKIQRTERGDSAVYLCASSLSYTDTQYFGPGTRLTVL.

This clonotype has a count of ten or more. The CDR3 nucleotides read TGCGCCAGCAGCCCCTCTGCAGGGAGCGAGGACATTCAGTACTTC. It encodes CASSPSAGSEDIQYF. V is TRBV5-1 and J is TRBJ2-4; D tentatively reads TRBD1 or TRBD2 (5 bases each). This CDR3 has 15 residues. Per germline, CDR1 SGHRS and CDR2 YFSETQ. Trimming removed 4 bases from V and 8 bases from J, with 19 bases in between.

The chain links TRBV20-1 to TRBJ1-1, with D perhaps TRBD1 (5 bases). Trimming stripped 1 base from V and 0 bases from J, with 9 bases between. In germline, CDR1 is DFQATT, CDR2 SNEGSKA (reference sequence). The CDR3 extends over 14 amino acids. The CDR3, as DNA: TGCAGTGCTAGAGTTGGGGGGGTGAACACTGAAGCTTTCTTT. Its translation is CSARVGGVNTEAFF.

This chain connects TRBV6-5 to TRBJ2-7; a possible D gene is TRBD2 (7 bases). CDR3 size: 14 residues. Germline loops: CDR1 MNHEY, CDR2 SVGAGI. The V gene lost 1 base and the J gene lost 7 bases, with 14 bases spanning the gap. CDR3 residues: CASSYFAGRGEQYF. The CDR3, as DNA: TGTGCCAGCAGTTACTTTGCGGGGAGGGGGGAGCAGTACTTC.

This clonotype has only a few counts. This rearrangement joins TRBV5-1 to TRBJ2-7; 7 bases match TRBD1. CDR1 is SGHRS, CDR2 YFSETQ, per germline. The CDR3 spans 14 residues. Trimming cost V 0 bases and J 7 bases; bases outside gene matches: 7. CDR3 nucleotide sequence: TGCGCCAGCAGCTTGGCCGGGACAGCCAGGGAGCAGTACTTC. The encoded protein is CASSLAGTAREQYF.

In this sample, this clonotype turned up a few times. The rearrangement links TRBV4-2 to TRBJ2-3; D possibly corresponds to TRBD2 (6 bases). The CDR3 is 16 amino acids. The V gene lost 0 bases and the J gene lost 1 base, with 11 bases spanning the gap. CDR1 and CDR2 (germline): LGHNA, YNFKEQ. In DNA, the CDR3 is TGTGCCAGCAGCCAAGATCGGAGGGGCGGCACAGATACGCAGTATTTT. Protein: CASSQDRRGGTDTQYF.

V and J are TRBV24-1 and TRBJ2-1, with D possibly matching TRBD2 (6 bases). Germline V gene data show CDR1 as KGHDR and CDR2 as SFDVKD. Trimming took off 0 bases at V and 3 bases at J, with 11 bases between the two ends. This CDR3 is built from 16 residues. CDR3 in amino acids: CATSDLSTGDYNEQFF. CDR3 in DNA: TGTGCCACCAGTGATTTGTCGACGGGGGACTACAATGAGCAGTTCTTC.